A selection of T cell receptor beta chains follows, all from one sample in a study of response to subunit inactivated influenza vaccine. Using its own MiXCR run on the RT-PCR reads, TCRdb lists one record per CDR3 protein. The sample lists a few hundred thousand distinct CDR3 sequences, around 13% occurring once. Sequenced material: PBMCs from blood, taken roughly 12 days after vaccination. The origin of the receptors is a man in his fifties or sixties who received an inactivated influenza vaccine. The CDR3 runs from the conserved cysteine through the conserved F or W. The order of the fields is CDR3 length, J gene, clone size, V gene, D gene, CDR3 protein, CDR3 DNA. The D gene is left open where the match is weak. Size values are once, few and many counts, or a class for expanded clones, and some rows have none.

>15|TRBJ2-5|many|TRBV5-1|TRBD2
CASSQGTSGQETQYF
TGCGCCAGCAGCCAGGGTACTAGCGGCCAAGAGACCCAGTACTTC
>14|TRBJ2-1|many|TRBV29-1|TRBD2
CSVEWRERVDEQFF
TGCAGCGTTGAGTGGCGGGAGCGGGTGGATGAGCAGTTCTTC
>15|TRBJ1-2|-|TRBV10-3|TRBD1
CAISETGGVLDGYTF
TGTGCCATCAGTGAGACAGGGGGCGTCCTGGATGGCTACACCTTC
>14|TRBJ2-7|-|TRBV27|-
CASSFFDRAYEQYF
TGCGCCAGCAGTTTTTTCGACAGAGCCTACGAGCAGTACTTC
>12|TRBJ2-2|few|TRBV20-1|-
CSATKGPGELFF
TGCAGTGCAACGAAAGGACCCGGGGAGCTGTTTTTT
>14|TRBJ1-5|-|TRBV6-2/TRBV6-3|-
CASSSPLWNQPQHF
TGTGCCAGCAGCTCCCCTCTTTGGAATCAGCCCCAGCATTTT
>18|TRBJ2-1|-|TRBV4-1|TRBD1
CASSQSSFGTGGGNEQFF
TGCGCCAGCAGCCAATCCTCTTTCGGGACAGGGGGCGGCAATGAGCAGTTCTTC
>14|TRBJ2-5|few|TRBV20-1|-
CSARDNKRQETQYF
TGCAGTGCTAGAGATAATAAGCGTCAAGAGACCCAGTACTTC
>17|TRBJ2-2|-|TRBV7-9|-
CASKQVKDSGVTGELFF
TGTGCCAGCAAACAAGTAAAGGACTCCGGTGTCACCGGGGAGCTGTTTTTT
>13|TRBJ1-2|-|TRBV6-2/TRBV6-3|-
CASSYFGQDGYTF
TGTGCCAGCAGTTATTTTGGTCAGGATGGCTACACCTTC
>14|TRBJ1-1|-|TRBV29-1|-
CSVMGGMGNTEAFF
TGCAGCGTTATGGGGGGGATGGGAAACACTGAAGCTTTCTTT
>15|TRBJ2-7|-|TRBV24-1|-
CATSDSPGPLFEQYF
TGTGCCACCAGTGACTCCCCGGGCCCCCTTTTCGAGCAGTACTTC
>15|TRBJ1-6|-|TRBV16|-
CASSPGRARNSPLHF
TGTGCCAGCAGCCCTGGTAGGGCGCGAAATTCACCCCTCCACTTT
>10|TRBJ2-3|many|TRBV12-3/TRBV12-4|-
CASSLNTQYF
TGTGCCAGCAGTTTAAATACGCAGTATTTT
>13|TRBJ2-1|few|TRBV7-2|TRBD1
CASSPTDRVTIFF
TGTGCCAGCAGCCCCACCGACAGGGTGACGATATTCTTC
>19|TRBJ2-6|many|TRBV7-8|TRBD1
CASSRRQGSWLGGANVLTF
TGTGCCAGCAGCCGTAGACAGGGGTCCTGGTTAGGTGGGGCCAACGTCCTGACTTTC
>13|TRBJ2-7|-|TRBV20-1|TRBD2
CSASTSGRPEQYF
TGCAGTGCTAGCACTAGCGGGAGGCCCGAGCAGTACTTC
>14|TRBJ2-5|few|TRBV28|TRBD1
CASSSTGVRETQYF
TGTGCCAGCAGTTCGACAGGGGTACGGGAGACCCAGTACTTC
>13|TRBJ2-2|-|TRBV11-2|-
CASSSENTGELFF
TGTGCCAGCAGCTCGGAGAACACCGGGGAGCTGTTTTTT
>14|TRBJ1-2|-|TRBV20-1|-
CSAISRGNSGGYTF
TGCAGTGCTATTTCACGAGGAAACTCGGGAGGCTACACCTTC
>14|TRBJ2-1|few|TRBV11-2|-
CASSTSPMNNEQFF
TGTGCCAGCAGCACCAGCCCAATGAACAATGAGCAGTTCTTC
>18|TRBJ2-1|-|TRBV2|TRBD1
CASSDFGTGGPALNEQFF
TGTGCCAGCAGTGATTTCGGCACAGGGGGCCCGGCTTTAAATGAGCAGTTCTTC
>17|TRBJ2-1|-|TRBV9|TRBD2
CASSVEGLAGGPSEQFF
TGTGCCAGCAGCGTAGAGGGACTAGCGGGAGGGCCGAGTGAGCAGTTCTTC
>15|TRBJ2-7|many|TRBV5-1|TRBD2
CASSMGLAGDNEQYF
TGCGCCAGCAGCATGGGACTAGCGGGAGACAACGAGCAGTACTTC
>16|TRBJ2-5|few|TRBV7-8|TRBD2
CASSLVGLALQETQYF
TGTGCCAGCAGCTTAGTAGGACTAGCACTCCAAGAGACCCAGTACTTC
>15|TRBJ1-5|few|TRBV20-1|-
CSAIRTGYSNQPQHF
TGCAGTGCTATCAGAACAGGTTATAGCAATCAGCCCCAGCATTTT
>14|TRBJ2-2|-|TRBV9|-
CASSDRQETGELFF
TGTGCCAGCAGCGACCGACAGGAGACCGGGGAGCTGTTTTTT
>16|TRBJ2-2|few|TRBV12-3/TRBV12-4|-
CASTQGWQGGTGELFF
TGTGCCAGCACCCAGGGGTGGCAGGGCGGCACCGGGGAGCTGTTTTTT
>16|TRBJ1-2|-|TRBV19|TRBD1
CASSTNPGQGYYGYTF
TGTGCCAGTAGTACTAATCCGGGACAGGGATACTATGGCTACACCTTC
>14|TRBJ2-1|-|TRBV11-2|-
CASSFVWTVNEQFF
TGTGCCAGCAGCTTTGTGTGGACGGTGAATGAGCAGTTCTTC
>14|TRBJ2-2|few|TRBV5-1|TRBD2
CASRASGYTGELFF
TGCGCCAGCAGGGCTAGCGGCTACACCGGGGAGCTGTTTTTT
>13|TRBJ2-1|-|TRBV6-2/TRBV6-3|-
CASSYLETNEQFF
TGTGCCAGCAGTTACCTAGAAACCAATGAGCAGTTCTTC
>16|TRBJ2-2|few|TRBV5-1|TRBD2
CASSNLAGVNTGELFF
TGCGCCAGCAGCAATCTAGCGGGGGTGAACACCGGGGAGCTGTTTTTT
>13|TRBJ2-4|many|TRBV14|-
CASSQGERNIQYF
TGTGCCAGCAGCCAAGGTGAACGGAACATTCAGTACTTC
>14|TRBJ2-3|-|TRBV7-9|-
CASSPTGPSDTQYF
TGTGCCAGCAGCCCTACGGGGCCTTCAGATACGCAGTATTTT
>12|TRBJ1-1|many|TRBV28|-
CASSLRHTEAFF
TGTGCCAGCAGTTTACGGCACACTGAAGCTTTCTTT
>14|TRBJ2-1|few|TRBV27|TRBD2
CASSLGDYYNEQFF
TGTGCCAGCAGTTTAGGGGACTACTACAATGAGCAGTTCTTC
>17|TRBJ2-5|few|TRBV20-1|TRBD2
CSARPMIAGRYQETQYF
TGCAGTGCTAGACCCATGATAGCGGGCCGGTACCAAGAGACCCAGTACTTC
>13|TRBJ1-2|few|TRBV6-2/TRBV6-3|-
CASSYRDTYGYTF
TGTGCCAGCAGTTATCGGGACACCTATGGCTACACCTTC
>14|TRBJ2-2|-|TRBV7-9|-
CASSFGLSTGELFF
TGTGCCAGCAGCTTTGGCCTCTCCACCGGGGAGCTGTTTTTT
>14|TRBJ2-1|few|TRBV28|-
CASSPTGLGNEQFF
TGTGCCAGCAGTCCAACAGGGCTGGGCAATGAGCAGTTCTTC
>16|TRBJ1-6|few|TRBV28|-
CASGNGGSSYNSPLHF
TGTGCCAGCGGAAATGGAGGGAGCTCCTATAATTCACCCCTCCACTTT
>15|TRBJ2-1|-|TRBV5-1|TRBD2
CASILNSGTSNEQFF
TGCGCCAGCATCCTAAATAGCGGGACGTCCAATGAGCAGTTCTTC
>11|TRBJ2-1|many|TRBV25-1|-
CASSDVHEQFF
TGTGCCAGCAGTGATGTCCATGAGCAGTTCTTC
>16|TRBJ1-6|few|TRBV12-3/TRBV12-4|-
CASSLAGFIDNSPLHF
TGTGCCAGCAGTTTAGCGGGATTTATCGATAATTCACCCCTCCACTTT
>13|TRBJ1-1|-|TRBV9|TRBD1
CASSADRGPGAFF
TGTGCCAGCAGCGCAGACAGGGGGCCGGGAGCTTTCTTT
>14|TRBJ1-5|-|TRBV10-3|-
CAISESAARQPQHF
TGTGCCATCAGTGAGTCGGCTGCGCGTCAGCCCCAGCATTTT
>15|TRBJ2-2|few|TRBV6-2/TRBV6-3|-
CASSSYQGTTGELFF
TGTGCCAGCAGTTCCTACCAGGGGACCACCGGGGAGCTGTTTTTT
>14|TRBJ2-1|few|TRBV6-1|TRBD1
CASSEFQGAHEQFF
TGTGCCAGCAGTGAATTTCAGGGGGCTCATGAGCAGTTCTTC
>15|TRBJ1-2|few|TRBV28|TRBD1
CASSGGGQASYGYTF
TGTGCCAGCAGTGGAGGGGGACAGGCCTCCTATGGCTACACCTTC
>14|TRBJ1-1|-|TRBV5-1|-
CASSVIYGGSEAFF
TGCGCCAGCAGCGTAATTTACGGAGGGTCTGAAGCTTTCTTT
>13|TRBJ1-2|few|TRBV7-9|-
CASSKDLNGGYTF
TGTGCCAGCAGTAAGGACTTAAATGGGGGCTACACCTTC